This T cell receptor (beta chain) comes out of a study of human T cells and chemical hapten exposure. Study context: Largely, small differences in pooled library volume made per-sample TCR yields vary.

Time point here: patch test 2, 6 weeks after DPC sensitization. Noted treatment: therapeutic diphenylcyclopropenone sensitization with weekly scalp DPC. The authors' total RNA extraction used unfractionated whole blood. This clonotype came up many times. Germline V gene lookup returns CDR1 SGHTA and CDR2 FQGNSA. There are 14 residues in the CDR3. V was clipped by 1 base and J by 10 bases, with 11 bases between them. Unique molecular identifiers were attached to individual cDNA molecules within the library. Using its own MiXCR run on the RACE reads, TCRdb lists one record per CDR3 protein. The sample has about 42,000 distinct CDR3 sequences, 8.5% to 10% seen once.

Source: whole blood, taken in connection with sensitization to the hapten diphenylcyclopropenone (DPC). This sequence was found in a woman aged 25 to 39 with alopecia areata. Some clones in this sample may be carry-over from other donors' samples. V and J are TRBV7-2 and TRBJ1-6, with a weak D call TRBD1 (5 bases). DNA of the CDR3: TGTGCCAGCAGCTTAGTTGGGGGAGGATCACCCCTCCACTTT. Protein: CASSLVGGGSPLHF.